This T cell receptor beta chain was identified during a study of T cells in Graves' hyperthyroidism and ophthalmopathy. About the research overall: The blood sample was taken at first diagnosis, before treatment began.

Duration under 3 months, a NOSPECS grade of at least 4, and a Clinical Activity Score of at least 3 characterized the ophthalmopathy patients. Patients showing uncontrolled infection, other autoimmune disease, pregnancy or lactation were ineligible. Germline V gives CDR1 DFQATT, CDR2 SNEGSKA (reference sequence). There are 14 residues in the CDR3. The TCR beta CDR3 regions underwent amplification using RNA transcripts as the source. A first-round RT-PCR of the TCR CDR3 used the HTBI primer set. TCRdb called the multiplex PCR reads again in MiXCR, with one record for every CDR3 protein. The table records fewer than 450,000 distinct CDR3 sequences, about 18% of them present only once. General observations from the study: In validation, the model predicted ophthalmopathy. These predictions came a median around 5.9 months before onset.

Regarding this clonotype: The antigen remains unidentified. A much larger clone lies one base from this, so it may be a read error.

The sample comprised blood. The clonotype comes from a man aged 18-30 years with Graves' ophthalmopathy. The chain recombines TRBV20-1 with TRBJ2-1, with D hard to call. CDR3 DNA sequence: TGCAGTGCTAGACCCTCTTACACCTACAATGAGCGGTTCTTC. Its translation is CSARPSYTYNERFF.